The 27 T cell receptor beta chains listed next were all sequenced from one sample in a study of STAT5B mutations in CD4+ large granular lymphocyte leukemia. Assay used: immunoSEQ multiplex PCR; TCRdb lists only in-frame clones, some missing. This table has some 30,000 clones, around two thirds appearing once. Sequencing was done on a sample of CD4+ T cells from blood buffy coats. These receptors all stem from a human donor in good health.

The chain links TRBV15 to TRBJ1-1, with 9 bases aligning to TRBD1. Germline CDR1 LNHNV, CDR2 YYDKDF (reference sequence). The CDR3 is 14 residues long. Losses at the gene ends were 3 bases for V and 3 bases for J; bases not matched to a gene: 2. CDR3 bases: TGTGCCACCAGCAGGGACAGGGGTTACACTGAAGCTTTCTTT. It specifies CATSRDRGYTEAFF.

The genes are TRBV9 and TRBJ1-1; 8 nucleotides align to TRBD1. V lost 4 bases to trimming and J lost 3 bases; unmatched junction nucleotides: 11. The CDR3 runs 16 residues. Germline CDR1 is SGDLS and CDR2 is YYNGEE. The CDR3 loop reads CASSPATGGGDTEAFF. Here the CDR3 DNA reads TGTGCCAGCAGCCCCGCCACAGGGGGTGGGGACACTGAAGCTTTCTTT.

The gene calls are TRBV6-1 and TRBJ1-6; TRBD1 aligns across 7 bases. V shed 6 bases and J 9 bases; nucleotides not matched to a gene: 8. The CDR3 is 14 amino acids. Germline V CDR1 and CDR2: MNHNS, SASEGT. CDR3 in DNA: TGTGCCAGCAGAAAAGACAGGGTTTTTTCACCCCTCCACTTT. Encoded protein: CASRKDRVFSPLHF.

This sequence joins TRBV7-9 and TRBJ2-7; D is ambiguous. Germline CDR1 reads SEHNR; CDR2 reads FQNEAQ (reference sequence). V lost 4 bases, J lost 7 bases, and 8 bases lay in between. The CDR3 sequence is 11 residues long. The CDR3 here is CASSSDREQYF. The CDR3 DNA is TGTGCCAGCAGCTCGGACCGGGAGCAGTACTTC.

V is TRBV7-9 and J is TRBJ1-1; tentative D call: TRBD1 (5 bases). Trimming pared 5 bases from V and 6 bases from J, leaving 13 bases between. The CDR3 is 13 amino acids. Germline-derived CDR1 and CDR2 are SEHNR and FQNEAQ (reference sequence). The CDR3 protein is CASSPLDNPEAFF. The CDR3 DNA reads TGTGCCAGCAGCCCCCTGGACAACCCTGAAGCTTTCTTT.

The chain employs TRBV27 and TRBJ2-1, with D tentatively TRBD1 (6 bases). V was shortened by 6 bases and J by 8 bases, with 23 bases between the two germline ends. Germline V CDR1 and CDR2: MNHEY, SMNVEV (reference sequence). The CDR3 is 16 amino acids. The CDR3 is CASRDNRAGAYHEQFF. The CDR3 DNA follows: TGTGCCAGCAGGGATAACAGGGCAGGGGCCTATCATGAGCAGTTCTTC.

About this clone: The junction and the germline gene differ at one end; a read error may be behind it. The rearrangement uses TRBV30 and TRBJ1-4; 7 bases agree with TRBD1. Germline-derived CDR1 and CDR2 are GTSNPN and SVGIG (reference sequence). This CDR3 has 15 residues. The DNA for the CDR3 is TGTGCCTGGATTGCACCGACAGGGACTAATGAAAAACTGGTTTTT. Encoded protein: CAWIAPTGTNEKLVF.

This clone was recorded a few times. This CDR3 is CAWNREGDYGYTF. The CDR3 DNA reads as TGTGCCTGGAACAGGGAAGGGGACTATGGCTACACCTTC. This chain connects TRBV30 to TRBJ1-2; possibly TRBD1 for D (6 bases). CDR1 and CDR2 from the germline V gene are GTSNPN and SVGIG (reference sequence). V lost 4 bases to trimming and J lost 3 bases, with 12 bases between them. CDR3 size: 13 residues.

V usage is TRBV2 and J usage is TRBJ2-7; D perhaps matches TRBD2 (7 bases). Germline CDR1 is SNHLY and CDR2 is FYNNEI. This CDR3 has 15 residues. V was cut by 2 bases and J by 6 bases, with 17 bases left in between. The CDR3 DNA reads TGTGCCAGCAGTGAATTAGGTGGGGGGGCCCTCGAGCAGTACTTC. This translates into CASSELGGGALEQYF.

This CDR3 reads CASSLGVRETQYF. The CDR3 DNA reads TGTGCCAGCAGCTTGGGTGTTCGGGAGACCCAGTACTTC. The rearrangement joins TRBV7-2 to TRBJ2-5; D is undetermined. Germline lookup yields CDR1 SGHTA and CDR2 FQGNSA. V dropped 3 bases and J dropped 5 bases, with 10 bases sitting between them. The CDR3 is 13 residues long.

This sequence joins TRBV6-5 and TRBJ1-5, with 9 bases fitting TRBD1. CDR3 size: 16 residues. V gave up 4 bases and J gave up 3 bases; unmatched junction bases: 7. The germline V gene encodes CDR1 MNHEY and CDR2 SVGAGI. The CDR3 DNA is TGTGCCAGCAGTTCTGGGACAGGGCCTCTCAATCAGCCCCAGCATTTT. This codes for CASSSGTGPLNQPQHF.

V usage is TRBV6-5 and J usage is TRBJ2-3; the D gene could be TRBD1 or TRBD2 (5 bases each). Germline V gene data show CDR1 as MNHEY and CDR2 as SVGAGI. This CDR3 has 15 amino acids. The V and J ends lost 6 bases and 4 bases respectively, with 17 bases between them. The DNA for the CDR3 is TGTGCCAGCAGACCGAGGTTCGGGGCGTCAGATACGCAGTATTTT. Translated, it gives CASRPRFGASDTQYF.

This CDR3 is CASSGLWVDREKNIQYF. CDR3 nucleotide sequence: TGTGCCAGCAGTGGCCTGTGGGTCGACAGGGAGAAAAACATTCAGTACTTC. The chain employs TRBV6-1 and TRBJ2-4, with TRBD1 matching over 7 bases. Germline V lookup: CDR1 MNHNS, CDR2 SASEGT. This CDR3 spans 17 amino acids. J was trimmed by 4 bases and V by 4 bases; bases with no gene match: 13.

The CDR3 DNA follows: TGTGCCAGCAGCGCGACAGGGGCCCAGGGGCAGCCCCAGCATTTT. As protein: CASSATGAQGQPQHF. V gene TRBV9 combines with J gene TRBJ1-5; 8 bases align to TRBD1. The CDR3 totals 15 residues. CDR1 is SGDLS and CDR2 is YYNGEE in the germline V gene. With 3 bases clipped from V and 7 bases from J, the junction kept 9 bases outside the gene matches.

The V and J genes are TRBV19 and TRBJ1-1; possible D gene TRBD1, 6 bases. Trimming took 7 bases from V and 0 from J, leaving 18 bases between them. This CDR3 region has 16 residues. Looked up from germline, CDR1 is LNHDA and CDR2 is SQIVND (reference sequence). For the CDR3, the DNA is TGTGCCAGTACCGTGACCGGGACACGCGTGAACACTGAAGCTTTCTTT. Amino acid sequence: CASTVTGTRVNTEAFF.

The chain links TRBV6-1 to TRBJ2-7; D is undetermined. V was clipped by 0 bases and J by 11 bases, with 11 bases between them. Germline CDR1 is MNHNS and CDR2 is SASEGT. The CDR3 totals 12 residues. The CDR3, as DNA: TGTGCCAGCAGTGAAGCCCGCACGGAAGAGTACTTC. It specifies CASSEARTEEYF.

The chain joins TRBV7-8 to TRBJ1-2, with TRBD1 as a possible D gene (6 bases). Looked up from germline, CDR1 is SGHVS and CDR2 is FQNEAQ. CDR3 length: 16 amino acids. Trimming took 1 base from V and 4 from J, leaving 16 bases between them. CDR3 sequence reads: CASSLERGGFAYGYTF. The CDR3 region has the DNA TGTGCCAGCAGCTTAGAGAGAGGGGGATTTGCCTATGGCTACACCTTC.

The CDR3 here is CASSVTPSQEAFF. The DNA of the CDR3 is TGTGCCAGCAGCGTAACCCCGAGTCAGGAAGCTTTCTTT. The J gene is TRBJ1-1, the V gene TRBV9; D unclear. This CDR3 has 13 amino acids. Trimming left V 1 base short and J 8 bases short, with 12 bases between. Germline lookup yields CDR1 SGDLS and CDR2 YYNGEE. Based on the CDR3 plus reference TRBV9 and TRBJ1-1, the full variable domain is DSGVTQTPKHLITATGQRVTLRCSPRSGDLSVYWYQQSLDQGLQFLIQYYNGEERAKGNILERFSAQQFPDLHSELNLSSLELGDSALYFCASSVTPSQEAFFGQGTRLTVV.

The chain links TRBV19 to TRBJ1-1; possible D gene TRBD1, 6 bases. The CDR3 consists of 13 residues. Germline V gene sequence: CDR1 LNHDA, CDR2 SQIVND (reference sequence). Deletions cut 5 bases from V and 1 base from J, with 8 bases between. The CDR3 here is CASSSRGNTEAFF. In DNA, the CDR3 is TGTGCCAGTAGTTCCAGGGGGAACACTGAAGCTTTCTTT.

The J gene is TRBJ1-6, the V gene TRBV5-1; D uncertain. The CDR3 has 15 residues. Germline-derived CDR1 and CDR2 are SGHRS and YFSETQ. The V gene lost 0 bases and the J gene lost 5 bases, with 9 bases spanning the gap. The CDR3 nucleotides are TGCGCCAGCAGCTTGGCCTCAGTAAATAATTCACCCCTCCACTTT. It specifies CASSLASVNNSPLHF.

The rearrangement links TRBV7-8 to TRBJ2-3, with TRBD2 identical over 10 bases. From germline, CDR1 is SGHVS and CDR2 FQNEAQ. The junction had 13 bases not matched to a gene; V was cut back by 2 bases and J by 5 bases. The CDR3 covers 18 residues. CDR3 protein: CASSLRLAGGPWGDTQYF. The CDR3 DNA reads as TGTGCCAGCAGCTTACGGTTAGCGGGGGGACCTTGGGGAGATACGCAGTATTTT.

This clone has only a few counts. CDR3 protein: CASSLGGLAYNSPLHF. The CDR3, as DNA: TGTGCCAGCAGCTTAGGAGGGTTAGCCTATAATTCACCCCTCCACTTT. The chain carries TRBV11-2 and TRBJ1-6; no clear D. Per germline, CDR1 SGHAT and CDR2 FQNNGV. The V end was cut by 1 base, the J end by 2 bases, with 9 bases between. The CDR3 is made up of 16 amino acids.

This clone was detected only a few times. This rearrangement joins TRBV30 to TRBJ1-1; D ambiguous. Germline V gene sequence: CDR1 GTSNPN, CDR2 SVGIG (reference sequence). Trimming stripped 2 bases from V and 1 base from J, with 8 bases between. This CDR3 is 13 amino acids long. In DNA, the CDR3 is TGTGCCTGGAGTTGGGCAGAGAACACTGAAGCTTTCTTT. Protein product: CAWSWAENTEAFF.

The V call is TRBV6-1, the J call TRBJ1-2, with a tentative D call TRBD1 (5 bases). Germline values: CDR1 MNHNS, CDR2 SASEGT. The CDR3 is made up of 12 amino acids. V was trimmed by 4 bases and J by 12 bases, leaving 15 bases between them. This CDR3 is CASSAAGEGDTF. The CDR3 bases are TGTGCCAGCAGTGCGGCAGGAGAAGGGGACACCTTC.

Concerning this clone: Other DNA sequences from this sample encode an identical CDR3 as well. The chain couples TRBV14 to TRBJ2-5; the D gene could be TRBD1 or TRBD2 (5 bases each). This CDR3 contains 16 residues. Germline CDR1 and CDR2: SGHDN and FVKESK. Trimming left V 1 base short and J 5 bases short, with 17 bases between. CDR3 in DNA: TGTGCCAGCAGCCAAGGGGGGTATGCCCTTACCGAGACCCAGTACTTC. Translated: CASSQGGYALTETQYF.

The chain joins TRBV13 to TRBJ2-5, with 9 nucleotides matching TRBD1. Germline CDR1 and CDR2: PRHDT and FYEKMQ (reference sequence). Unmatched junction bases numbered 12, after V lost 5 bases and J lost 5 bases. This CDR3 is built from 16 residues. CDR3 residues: CASSKYRDREGETQYF. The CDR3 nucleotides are TGTGCCAGCAGCAAATACCGGGACAGGGAAGGGGAGACCCAGTACTTC.

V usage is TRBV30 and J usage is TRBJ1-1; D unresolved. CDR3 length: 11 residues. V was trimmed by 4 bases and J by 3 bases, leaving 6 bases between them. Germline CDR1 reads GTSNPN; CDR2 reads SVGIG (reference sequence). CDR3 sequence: CAWIGYTEAFF. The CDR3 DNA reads TGTGCCTGGATAGGTTACACTGAAGCTTTCTTT.